This entry features one T cell receptor (beta chain) sequence. The antigen it binds to is not known. Qualities for individual bases were not recorded, and no much larger clone is one base off. Each donor gave one peripheral blood draw, averaging approximately 0.11 L, which was collected into heparinised tubes. A BD FACSAria II was used to sort naive, central memory, regulatory and stem cell-like memory CD4+ T cells with a panel that included CD45RO, CCR7, CD25, CD127, CD95 and CD27. All sorted populations exceeded 95% purity. PBMCs were isolated immediately by Lymphoprep density gradient centrifugation and stained directly without culture. So that batch effects would be minimized, each experiment stained and sorted samples in pairs, pairing one healthy donor with one patient. These data come from a study of beta chain features in type 1 diabetes (dated by TCRdb to 2017 to 2018). The study in broad terms: Patients and healthy donors did not differ in mean age, gender distribution, total cell number or subset yield. A total of approximately 110,000,000 sorted cells were examined across all samples, and a strong correlation was observed between cell number per subset and RNA yield. The study compared TCRB repertoires of sorted circulating CD4+ T cell subsets between recently diagnosed type 1 diabetes patients and matched healthy donors. Whereas all 30 or so donors provided naive and central memory subsets, regulatory and stem cell-like memory subsets were isolated from just 8 patients and roughly eight healthy donors.

The entire amount of isolated RNA was reverse transcribed using the High Capacity cDNA Reverse Transcription Kit, so the sequenced TCRB transcripts were expressed ones. Naive, central memory and regulatory T cell samples underwent deep immunoSEQ sequencing, averaging roughly 3.3 million total reads per sample. Sorted cells were lysed in RLT buffer, and RNA was extracted using DNase-treated RNeasy Micro or Mini kits according to cell number. Each cell subset was processed separately to prevent cross-contamination, with patient and healthy donor samples processed together. The immunoSEQ multiplex PCR was used to amplify TCRB sequences from cDNA, yielding 87-bp fragments that span the CDR3 region. Sequencing of the amplicons was done on the Illumina HiSeq platform. The original methods were these. Synthetic template baselines were used to correct PCR bias computationally, reads within Hamming distance 2 were collapsed together, and singletons that could not be merged were discarded. Reads were aligned against IMGT to assign V, D and J genes, CDR3 length and insertions or deletions at six rearrangement sites. Clonotype counts were normalized to sorted cell number within each subset before computing true diversity and Gini coefficients with the tcR R package. The overlap coefficient, calculated on TCRB nucleotide sequences, was used to measure repertoire sharing. Drawn from immuneACCESS, this table holds only the in-frame rearrangements with V and J called that TCRdb kept. Clones are partly lost; checked studies trace under half to an unresolved V gene and leave the rest unexplained. The V and J calls and clone size come from that table; D and trimming were worked out from the DNA. This sample lists about 160,000 clones; 7.5% to 9.5% were detected once. The ten most abundant clones make up approximately 0.54% of the sample.

The CDR3 measures 14 amino acids from cysteine to phenylalanine. Just the 42-base CDR3 DNA is kept, in frame starting at base 1. The junction carries 10 bases between V and J, which are trimmed by 3 bases and 4 bases respectively. Based on the germline V gene, the CDR1 and CDR2 sequences are MGHRA and YSYEKL. The research as a whole found: Sequencing cDNA rather than genomic DNA could over-represent highly expressing activated cells, although activation and CD3 levels did not differ between groups. Naive, central memory and regulatory TCRB repertoires appeared more similar among patients than among healthy donors. A moderate but significant shortening of TCRB CDR3 length was observed in type 1 diabetes patients in all four CD4+ subsets. At VDJ recombination sites, type 1 diabetes patients had fewer insertions and more deleted nucleotides, which implies abnormalities in thymic rearrangement. Shorter templates might have been favored by PCR, but patient and control samples were amplified and corrected together, so both groups would have been affected equally by any skew. HLA sub-analyses involved small numbers of individuals, so any influence of HLA type on TCRB rearrangement remained unresolved.

This receptor was identified in a young woman with type 1 diabetes. The chain uses TRBV4-1 and TRBJ2-1, with the D gene too uncertain to name. Source material: central memory CD4+ T cells from blood. The DNA sequence is given as TGCGCCAGCAGCCAGCAAGAGTCTTACAATGAGCAGTTCTTC. Its translation reads: CASSQQESYNEQFF.